This section outlines one T cell receptor beta chain sequence together with its context. Generated by immunoSEQ multiplex PCR, the TCRdb table keeps only in-frame clones and is missing some. The sample has about 240,000 clones; approximately 85% are singletons. This entry belongs to a study of blood T cell repertoires in COVID-19. The wider study: Some COVID-19 samples were acute and others convalescent; all came from the United States, Italy and Spain.

V shed 6 bases and J 6 bases; nucleotides not matched to a gene: 13. Per germline, CDR1 LNHDA and CDR2 SQIVND (reference sequence). The CDR3 consists of 17 residues. This TCR was recovered from a woman aged 30 to 39 with acute or convalescent COVID-19. Sequenced input: peripheral blood. The chain uses TRBV19 and TRBJ2-3; TRBD2 aligns across 12 bases. The CDR3 region has the DNA TGTGCCAGTAGCGGGGGTACTAGCGGGAGGTTTCACGATACGCAGTATTTT. This gives the protein CASSGGTSGRFHDTQYF. The full variable domain, with the rest looked up from reference TRBV19 and TRBJ2-3, is DGGITQSPKYLFRKEGQNVTLSCEQNLNHDAMYWYRQDPGQGLRLIYYSQIVNDFQKGDIAEGYSVSREKKESFPLTVTSAQKNPTAFYLCASSGGTSGRFHDTQYFGPGTRLTVL.